One sample yielded the 30 T cell receptor beta chains listed below, sequenced in a study of T cell responses to AZD1222 COVID-19 vaccine. Measured with immunoSEQ multiplex PCR; TCRdb has only the in-frame clones, and not every one. The sample lists under 150,000 clones, 70% to 90% seen once, with about 6.8% in the top ten. This specimen consisted of peripheral blood, obtained 28 days after the second AZD1222 dose. These TCRs come from an adult who received the AZD1222 COVID-19 vaccine.

This chain links TRBV4-1 with TRBJ1-4, with TRBD1 as a possible D gene (5 bases). The CDR3 is 14 residues long. CDR1 and CDR2 (germline): MGHRA, YSYEKL. Trimming stripped 6 bases from V and 5 bases from J, with 13 bases between. CDR3 nucleotide sequence: TGCGCCAGCAGTTTGGGACCTTTGAATGAAAAACTGTTTTTT. It yields the protein CASSLGPLNEKLFF.

This chain links TRBV6-5 with TRBJ2-5, with 12 bases lining up with TRBD1. The CDR3 loop spans 15 amino acids. V gave up 5 bases and J gave up 4 bases; unmatched junction bases: 5. From germline, CDR1 is MNHEY and CDR2 SVGAGI. The CDR3 DNA is TGTGCCAGCAGTAGCGGGACAGGGGGCGGAGAGACCCAGTACTTC. Protein sequence: CASSSGTGGGETQYF.

This rearrangement joins TRBV19 to TRBJ2-7; weak D call: TRBD1 (6 bases). CDR1 LNHDA and CDR2 SQIVND come from the germline V gene (reference sequence). V lost 6 bases to trimming and J lost 3 bases, with 12 bases between them. The length of the CDR3 is 13 residues. Written as DNA, the CDR3 is TGTGCCAGTAGAGACAGGACCCTCTACGAGCAGTACTTC. It yields the protein CASRDRTLYEQYF.

The chain links TRBV2 to TRBJ1-1; D is perhaps TRBD1 (6 bases). The CDR3 contains 14 residues. Germline V CDR1 and CDR2: SNHLY, FYNNEI. V lost 6 bases and J lost 6, with 17 bases in between. This chain's CDR3 is CASRAVTGRAEAFF. In nucleotides, the CDR3 is TGTGCCAGCAGAGCCGTTACAGGGCGGGCTGAAGCTTTCTTT.

The genes are TRBV20-1 and TRBJ1-1, with D hard to call. Germline CDR1 DFQATT, CDR2 SNEGSKA (reference sequence). The CDR3 sequence is 11 residues long. The V end was cut by 6 bases, the J end by 9 bases, with 14 bases between. CDR3 sequence: CSAERGKKAFF. For the CDR3, the DNA is TGCAGTGCCGAGCGAGGCAAAAAAGCTTTCTTT.

This chain links TRBV5-1 with TRBJ1-2; 8 nucleotides line up with TRBD1. V shed 1 base, J shed 4 bases, and the junction held 6 bases outside the gene matches. The CDR3 contains 15 residues. Germline lookup yields CDR1 SGHRS and CDR2 YFSETQ. The CDR3 DNA sequence: TGCGCCAGCAGCTTGACCCCCGGGACAGGCTATGGCTACACCTTC. Residues: CASSLTPGTGYGYTF.

This chain uses TRBV7-8 with TRBJ1-1; 7 nucleotides line up with TRBD1. Losses at the gene ends were 5 bases for V and 6 bases for J; bases not matched to a gene: 6. The CDR3 is 13 amino acids. From germline, CDR1 is SGHVS and CDR2 FQNEAQ. The CDR3 DNA is TGTGCCAGCAGCCAGGGACAGTTCCCTGAAGCTTTCTTT. Residues: CASSQGQFPEAFF. The full variable domain, with the rest looked up from reference TRBV7-8 and TRBJ1-1, is GAGVSQSPRYKVAKRGQDVALRCDPISGHVSLFWYQQALGQGPEFLTYFQNEAQLDKSGLPSDRFFAERPEGSVSTLKIQRTQQEDSAVYLCASSQGQFPEAFFGQGTRLTVV.

V usage is TRBV5-6 and J usage is TRBJ1-3, with TRBD1 as a possible D gene (5 bases). Trimming shortened V by 4 bases and J by 3 bases, and 20 bases separated the two germline ends. CDR1 SGHDT and CDR2 YYEEEE come from the germline V gene. This CDR3 has 17 residues. CDR3: CASSLGTYPGIGNTIYF. In DNA form, the CDR3 reads TGTGCCAGCAGCCTCGGGACCTATCCAGGAATTGGAAACACCATATATTTT. The full variable domain, with the rest looked up from reference TRBV5-6 and TRBJ1-3, is DAGVTQSPTHLIKTRGQQVTLRCSPKSGHDTVSWYQQALGQGPQFIFQYYEEEERQRGNFPDRFSGHQFPNYSSELNVNALLLGDSALYLCASSLGTYPGIGNTIYFGEGSWLTVV.

The rearrangement joins TRBV14 to TRBJ1-4; the match to TRBD1 covers 7 bases. CDR1 is SGHDN and CDR2 is FVKESK in the germline V gene. V dropped 1 base and J dropped 7; count of bases not matched to a gene: 6. The CDR3 contains 15 residues. The CDR3 DNA sequence: TGTGCCAGCAGCCAAGGCGGGACAGTTTCTGAAAAACTGTTTTTT. Translation gives CASSQGGTVSEKLFF.

This rearrangement joins TRBV5-4 to TRBJ2-7; 8 nucleotides line up with TRBD2. This CDR3 has 15 amino acids. V lost 4 bases to trimming and J lost 2 bases; unmatched junction nucleotides: 8. Germline CDR1 reads SGHNT; CDR2 reads YYREEE (reference sequence). DNA of the CDR3: TGTGCCAGCAGCGTCTCCGGGACTAGAACCTACGAGCAGTACTTC. It is translated as CASSVSGTRTYEQYF.

The chain couples TRBV15 to TRBJ2-5, with D possibly being TRBD2 (6 bases). The CDR3 spans 13 residues. The germline V gene encodes CDR1 LNHNV and CDR2 YYDKDF (reference sequence). Deletions cut 6 bases from V and 3 bases from J, with 11 bases between. The CDR3 coding sequence is TGTGCCACCAGGGAAGGAGGGGAAGAGACCCAGTACTTC. Its translation: CATREGGEETQYF.

This chain joins TRBV3-1 (or the pseudogene TRBV3-2) and TRBJ1-6; TRBD1 matches 7 bases. The length of the CDR3 is 14 residues. With 0 bases clipped from V and 9 bases from J, the junction kept 2 bases outside the gene matches. From germline, CDR1 is LGHDT and CDR2 YNNKEL (reference sequence). The CDR3 here is CASSQEDRASPLHF. In DNA form, the CDR3 reads TGTGCCAGCAGCCAAGAAGACAGGGCTTCACCCCTCCACTTT.

This clone was counted between two and nine times. CDR3 region: CASSQPGRSSGNTEAFF. In DNA form, the CDR3 reads TGTGCCAGCAGCCAACCCGGGAGGAGTTCGGGGAACACTGAAGCTTTCTTT. The V call is TRBV4-2, the J call TRBJ1-1; no clear D gene. The V end was cut by 2 bases, the J end by 1 base, with 17 bases between. The CDR3 is made up of 17 amino acids. The V gene's germline CDR1 is LGHNA and CDR2 YNFKEQ.

This rearrangement joins TRBV28 to TRBJ1-5; 7 positions agree with TRBD1. This CDR3 region has 13 residues. V was pared by 10 bases and J by 0 bases, with 3 bases of the junction left unmatched. Germline V gene lookup returns CDR1 MDHEN and CDR2 SYDVKM. The CDR3 sequence: CATRQGSNQPQHF. The CDR3 DNA sequence: TGTGCCACCCGACAGGGTAGCAATCAGCCCCAGCATTTT.

The chain couples TRBV13 to TRBJ1-1; D perhaps matches TRBD1 (6 bases). Trimming left V 3 bases short and J 2 bases short, with 10 bases between. This CDR3 has 14 residues. Germline CDR1 PRHDT, CDR2 FYEKMQ (reference sequence). As DNA, the CDR3 is TGTGCCAGCAGCTTGTGGGGGGGCAACACTGAAGCTTTCTTT. Protein product: CASSLWGGNTEAFF.

The chain combines TRBV15 with TRBJ1-1; possible D gene TRBD1, 5 bases. With 0 bases removed from V and 2 bases from J, the gap between germline ends came to 10 bases. The CDR3 spans 15 residues. Germline V gene data show CDR1 as LNHNV and CDR2 as YYDKDF (reference sequence). Here the CDR3 reads CATSRDRGENTEAFF. CDR3 sequence (DNA): TGTGCCACCAGCAGAGATCGGGGGGAAAACACTGAAGCTTTCTTT.

As to this clone: The same CDR3 can be traced to other DNA sequences in this sample. The chain links TRBV12-3 or TRBV12-4 to TRBJ1-2; D call uncertain. The CDR3 covers 11 residues. Trimming took 3 bases from V and 5 from J, leaving 4 bases between them. CDR3 amino acids: CASSFGYGYTF. CDR3 DNA sequence: TGTGCCAGCAGTTTTGGGTATGGCTACACCTTC.

The CDR3 here is CASSRVSLNKETQYF. In DNA, the CDR3 is TGTGCCAGCAGTCGGGTGTCATTGAACAAAGAGACCCAGTACTTC. The V call is TRBV6-5, the J call TRBJ2-5, with D unclear. Germline lookup yields CDR1 MNHEY and CDR2 SVGAGI. CDR3 length equals 15 residues. V was shortened by 5 bases and J by 3 bases, with 16 bases between the two germline ends.

This clone has a handful of counts. The chain combines TRBV24-1 with TRBJ2-5; 10 bases map to TRBD1. The CDR3 extends over 12 amino acids. With V trimmed by 7 bases and J by 5 bases, 0 bases remained unmatched. The V gene's germline CDR1 is KGHDR and CDR2 SFDVKD. The DNA of the CDR3 is TGTGCCACCAGGGGACAGGGGGAGACCCAGTACTTC. Encoded protein: CATRGQGETQYF.

This rearrangement joins TRBV7-3 to TRBJ1-2; D unresolved. V was shortened by 5 bases and J by 3 bases, with 28 bases between the two germline ends. The CDR3 spans 19 residues. Germline V lookup: CDR1 SGHTA, CDR2 FQGTGA. The CDR3 bases are TGTGCCAGCAGCAAACTGGACCGGCCGTACGATTACGTAGACTATGGCTACACCTTC. This gives the protein CASSKLDRPYDYVDYGYTF.

The V call is TRBV2, the J call TRBJ2-7, with 8 bases that match TRBD2. Unmatched junction bases numbered 4, after V lost 6 bases and J lost 6 bases. CDR1 and CDR2 (germline): SNHLY, FYNNEI. This CDR3 has 12 amino acids. The DNA for the CDR3 is TGTGCCAGCAGGGGACTAGGGGGCGAGCAGTACTTC. Its protein product is CASRGLGGEQYF. Combining the CDR3 with reference TRBV2 and TRBJ2-7 gives the whole variable domain EPEVTQTPSHQVTQMGQEVILRCVPISNHLYFYWYRQILGQKVEFLVSFYNNEISEKSEIFDDQFSVERPDGSNFTLKIRSTKLEDSAMYFCASRGLGGEQYFGPGTRLTVT.

In this sample, this clone turned up once. DNA of the CDR3: TGCGCCAGCAGCTTGTCGACACCAGGGATTTTACAGACCCAGTACTTC. Its translation: CASSLSTPGILQTQYF. The V call is TRBV5-1, the J call TRBJ2-5; D is perhaps TRBD1 (5 bases). The CDR3 runs 16 residues. Trimming took off 1 base at V and 6 bases at J, with 19 bases between the two ends. Germline V gene lookup returns CDR1 SGHRS and CDR2 YFSETQ.

The chain uses TRBV2 and TRBJ1-6, with 10 nucleotides matching TRBD1. This CDR3 contains 14 residues. J was trimmed by 7 bases and V by 5 bases; bases with no gene match: 2. CDR1 and CDR2 from the germline V gene are SNHLY and FYNNEI. The chain's CDR3 is CASSRDRGNSPLHF. CDR3 DNA: TGTGCCAGCAGTCGGGACAGGGGAAATTCACCCCTCCACTTT.

This chain links TRBV6-2 or TRBV6-3 with TRBJ2-7; maybe TRBD2 (6 bases). The V end was cut by 1 base, the J end by 5 bases, with 15 bases between. This CDR3 is built from 15 residues. The germline V gene encodes CDR1 MNHEY and CDR2 SVGEGT. This CDR3 is CASSYFGGSANEQYF. CDR3 DNA: TGTGCCAGCAGTTACTTTGGAGGGTCCGCGAACGAGCAGTACTTC.

The rearrangement uses TRBV6-2 or TRBV6-3 and TRBJ1-1; no clear D gene. Germline V CDR1 and CDR2: MNHEY, SVGEGT. Deletions cut 2 bases from V and 11 bases from J, with 21 bases between. CDR3 length: 15 amino acids. CDR3 in DNA: TGTGCCAGCAGTTACATTGTAACAGAAGCAGTGGAGGCTTTCTTT. Translated, it gives CASSYIVTEAVEAFF.

This clone appeared a single time. This chain links TRBV5-1 with TRBJ2-2; tentative D call: TRBD2 (5 bases). Deletions cut 10 bases from V and 0 bases from J, with 13 bases between. Germline V gene lookup returns CDR1 SGHRS and CDR2 YFSETQ. The CDR3 runs to 14 residues. The CDR3 bases are TGCGCCGGGAGAGAGGAAACGAACACCGGGGAGCTGTTTTTT. Protein sequence: CAGREETNTGELFF.

In DNA form, the CDR3 reads TGTGCCAGCAGCGCGACAGGGTATAATTCACCCCTCCACTTT. The encoded protein is CASSATGYNSPLHF. V usage is TRBV3-1 (or the pseudogene TRBV3-2) and J usage is TRBJ1-6, with TRBD1 matching 7 bases. Germline CDR1 reads LGHDT; CDR2 reads YNNKEL (reference sequence). The J segment lost 4 bases and the V segment lost 5 bases, leaving 2 bases of the junction unmatched. The CDR3 runs 14 residues.

Written as DNA, the CDR3 is TGTGCCAGCAGCTTAAGCCGCATCACTGGGGCGGACACTGAAGCTTTCTTT. Translating it yields CASSLSRITGADTEAFF. This chain joins TRBV7-3 and TRBJ1-1, with D possibly being TRBD1 (5 bases). Germline CDR1 reads SGHTA; CDR2 reads FQGTGA. Between the trimmed V and J ends, which lost 1 base and 3 bases, there was a span of 18 bases. The CDR3 contains 17 residues. Full variable domain (missing parts from reference TRBV7-3 and TRBJ1-1): GAGVSQTPSNKVTEKGKYVELRCDPISGHTALYWYRQSLGQGPEFLIYFQGTGAADDSGLPNDRFFAVRPEGSVSTLKIQRTERGDSAVYLCASSLSRITGADTEAFFGQGTRLTVV.

This rearrangement joins TRBV9 to TRBJ2-7, with TRBD1 identical over 9 bases. CDR1 and CDR2 from the germline V gene are SGDLS and YYNGEE. This CDR3 is 15 amino acids long. The J segment lost 3 bases and the V segment lost 0 bases, leaving 4 bases of the junction unmatched. The CDR3 DNA reads as TGTGCCAGCAGCGTAGGTTGGACAGGGGTCTACGAGCAGTACTTC. Translation: CASSVGWTGVYEQYF. Based on the CDR3 plus reference TRBV9 and TRBJ2-7, the full variable domain is DSGVTQTPKHLITATGQRVTLRCSPRSGDLSVYWYQQSLDQGLQFLIQYYNGEERAKGNILERFSAQQFPDLHSELNLSSLELGDSALYFCASSVGWTGVYEQYFGPGTRLTVT.

The rearrangement links TRBV9 to TRBJ2-3; D call uncertain. The CDR3 runs to 15 residues. Trimming stripped 0 bases from V and 2 bases from J, with 10 bases between. Germline V gene sequence: CDR1 SGDLS, CDR2 YYNGEE. The CDR3 nucleotides read TGTGCCAGCAGCGTAGAGTTTAGCCCCACAGATACGCAGTATTTT. Amino acids: CASSVEFSPTDTQYF.